A single TCR beta chain is shown here with its context. Its antigen target is currently unknown. No base quality information exists; no much larger clone differs at one position. The label giving this sample's treatment or condition can be read as: allogeneic hematopoietic cell transplantation with graft depleted of TCRalphabeta T cells and CD19 B cells. TCRalphabeta/CD19-depleted allogeneic hematopoietic cell grafts were given to the transplant recipients, all of whom were children. The data originate from a study of T-cell reconstitution after alpha-beta-depleted transplantation in children (dated by TCRdb to 2016 to 2018). For the study in its entirety: T-cell immune reconstitution after TCRalphabeta/CD19-depleted allogeneic hematopoietic cell transplantation in children was quantitatively tracked in the study by means of TCR repertoire profiling. Broad study findings and their caveats: In some patients, the high TCRbeta diversity seen at day 60 was put down to recipient T cells and intrathymic progenitors that had survived conditioning. Apparently early alphabetaT-cell count recovery about two months after transplant reportedly relied on only several hundred rapidly expanded clones derived from non-depleted graft cells. Over subsequent months, a decline in hyperexpanded clone frequencies was noted, and after one year, T-cell counts and TCRbeta diversity were mostly ascribed to newly produced T cells.

Trimming leaves V shorter by 1 base and J shorter by 3 bases, with the junction holding 18 bases beyond the gene matches. In the germline V gene, CDR1 corresponds to LGHNA and CDR2 to YSLEER. The CDR3 holds 19 amino acids from the cysteine to the phenylalanine. Solely the CDR3 DNA is kept, with 57 bases framed from the first base. Library preparation used PCR. For sequencing, an Illumina HiSeq 2500 was employed. Molecular barcoding was employed in the preparation of TCR libraries, with unique molecular identifiers being used to normalize TCRbeta repertoire quantification. TCRdb ran its own pipeline on the public reads, namely fastp trimming at Q25 and MiXCR clone calling, and kept in-frame beta chains. CDR3 protein duplicates are merged, each entry listing the most common genes and DNA. The sample has a few hundred thousand distinct CDR3 sequences on record, around 16% of them singletons. The leading ten clones occupy 25% to 30% of the sample.

The receptor was derived from a boy younger than two who had a stem cell transplant for Wiskott-Aldrich syndrome, so the T cells may come from the graft donor. The input for sequencing was PBMCs, mostly from graft donor cells, taken 360 days after TCRalphabeta/CD19-depleted stem cell transplant. The rearrangement joined TRBV4-3 to TRBJ2-7, with 7 bases in between that match TRBD1. DNA sequence: TGCGCCAGCAGCCAAGCCATCTACAGGGGTACGGGCGAGGGCTACGAGCAGTACTTC. Its protein reads: CASSQAIYRGTGEGYEQYF.